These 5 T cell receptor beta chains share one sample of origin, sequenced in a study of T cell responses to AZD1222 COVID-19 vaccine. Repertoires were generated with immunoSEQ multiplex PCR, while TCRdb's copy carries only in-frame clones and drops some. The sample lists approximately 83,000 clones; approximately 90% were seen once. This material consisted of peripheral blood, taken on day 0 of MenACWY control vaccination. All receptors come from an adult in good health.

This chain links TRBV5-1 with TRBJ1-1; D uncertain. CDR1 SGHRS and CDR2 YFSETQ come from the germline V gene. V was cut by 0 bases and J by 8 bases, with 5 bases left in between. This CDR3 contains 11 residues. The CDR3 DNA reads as TGCGCCAGCAGCTTGGATAGGGAAGCTTTCTTT. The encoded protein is CASSLDREAFF.

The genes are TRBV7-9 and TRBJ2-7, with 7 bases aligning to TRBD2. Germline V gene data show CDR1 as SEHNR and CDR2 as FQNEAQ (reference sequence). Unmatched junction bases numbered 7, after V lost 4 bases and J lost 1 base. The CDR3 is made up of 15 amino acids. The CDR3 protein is CASSSSSGSSYEQYF. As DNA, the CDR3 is TGTGCCAGCAGCTCTTCTAGCGGCTCTTCCTACGAGCAGTACTTC.

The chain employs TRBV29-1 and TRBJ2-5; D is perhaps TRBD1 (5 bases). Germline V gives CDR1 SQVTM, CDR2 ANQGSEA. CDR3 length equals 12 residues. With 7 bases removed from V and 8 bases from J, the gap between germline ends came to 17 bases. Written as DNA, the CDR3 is TGCAGCGGTGCTTGGCAGGGCAAAACCCAGTACTTC. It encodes CSGAWQGKTQYF.

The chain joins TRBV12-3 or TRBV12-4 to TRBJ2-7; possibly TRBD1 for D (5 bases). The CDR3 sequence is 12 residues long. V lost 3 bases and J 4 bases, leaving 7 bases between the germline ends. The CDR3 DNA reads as TGTGCCAGCAGTTTGCAGGGATACGAGCAGTACTTC. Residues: CASSLQGYEQYF.

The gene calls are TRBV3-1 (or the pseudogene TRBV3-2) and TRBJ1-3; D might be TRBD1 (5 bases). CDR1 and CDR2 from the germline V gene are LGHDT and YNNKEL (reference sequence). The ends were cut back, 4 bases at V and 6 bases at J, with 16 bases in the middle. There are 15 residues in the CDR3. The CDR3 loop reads CASSLGTLYENTIYF. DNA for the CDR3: TGTGCCAGCAGCCTCGGGACCCTCTATGAAAACACCATATATTTT.